These 5 T cell receptor beta chains were sequenced from one sample in a study of CD8 T cells in Susac syndrome. Random hexamers were used to reverse transcribe roughly 0.5 to 1 ug of RNA. TCRdb reprocessed the immunoSEQ multiplex PCR reads via MiXCR and lists one record per CDR3 protein. The sample holds 150,000 to 160,000 distinct CDR3 sequences, around 95% seen once. What was sequenced was CD4+ T cells from PBMCs. These receptor sequences come from a human donor with Susac syndrome.

This chain uses TRBV12-3 or TRBV12-4 with TRBJ2-7, with D perhaps TRBD1 or TRBD2 (5 bases each). The V end lost 6 bases, the J end lost 3 bases, and 15 bases lay between the germline ends. The CDR3 has 14 amino acids. The CDR3: CASSPQGPLYEQYF. CDR3 DNA sequence: TGTGCCAGCAGCCCCCAGGGACCGCTCTACGAGCAGTACTTC.

This chain links TRBV7-9 with TRBJ2-2; the D gene is possibly TRBD1 (6 bases). Trimming cost V 7 bases and J 0 bases, with 15 bases left between them. CDR1 and CDR2 from the germline V gene are SEHNR and FQNEAQ (reference sequence). The CDR3 totals 16 residues. This chain's CDR3 is CASNRYGTTNTGELFF. Here the CDR3 DNA reads TGTGCCAGCAACCGATACGGGACAACGAACACCGGGGAGCTGTTTTTT.

V gene TRBV7-9 combines with J gene TRBJ1-5; no reliable D call. CDR1 is SEHNR and CDR2 is FQNEAQ in the germline V gene (reference sequence). Trimming shortened V by 3 bases and J by 3 bases, and 6 bases separated the two germline ends. The CDR3 is 13 amino acids. CDR3 in DNA: TGTGCCAGCAGCTTTCAGGCCAATCAGCCCCAGCATTTT. Its translation: CASSFQANQPQHF.

The V call is TRBV4-1, the J call TRBJ2-5; TRBD1 matches at 7 bases. CDR1 MGHRA and CDR2 YSYEKL come from the germline V gene. V lost 1 base, J lost 1 base, and 6 bases stayed unmatched. The CDR3 runs to 16 residues. DNA for the CDR3: TGCGCCAGCAGCCAAGCCAGGGCAGGGGGCCAAGAGACCCAGTACTTC. This encodes CASSQARAGGQETQYF.

This chain uses TRBV12-3 or TRBV12-4 with TRBJ2-6, with TRBD1 matching over 8 bases. The V and J ends lost 4 bases and 3 bases, in that order; junction bases with no gene match: 5. The CDR3 sequence is 16 residues long. The CDR3 region is CASSYHRGSGANVLTF. In nucleotides, the CDR3 is TGTGCCAGCAGTTACCACAGGGGGAGTGGGGCCAACGTCCTGACTTTC.